This T cell receptor beta chain was documented in a study of Ad26.COV2.S vaccination and SARS-CoV-2 variants. Worth noting for this clone: The antigen remains undetermined.

Treatment defined: around 19 received Ad26.COV2.S at low or high dose, single or two shots; 5 received placebo; per-sample allocation not given. It was on day 63 after the first vaccine or placebo injection that samples were taken. The vaccine antigen was prefusion-stabilized Wuhan SARS-CoV-2 spike. Regarding the study as a whole: Post-vaccination breadth of spike-specific CD8+ and CD4+ T cell responses was reportedly substantial.

The length of the CDR3 is 15 residues. Per the germline V gene, CDR1 is MGHRA and CDR2 is YSYEKL. After removal of 3 bases from V and 3 bases from J, the junction contained 3 bases not matched to a gene. Sequenced by immunoSEQ multiplex PCR; TCRdb stores in-frame clones only, minus some. The sample lists 300,000 to 400,000 clones, 75% to 90% occurring once. This specimen consisted of peripheral blood, obtained in a trial of Ad26.COV2.S vaccine versus placebo. This chain joins TRBV4-1 and TRBJ1-3; 9 bases are a match to TRBD1. This TCR was recovered from a person aged 18-65 years who received the Ad26.COV2.S COVID-19 vaccine or a placebo. CDR3 coding DNA: TGCGCCAGCAGCCAGGGACAGGGTTTTGGAAACACCATATATTTT. It codes for CASSQGQGFGNTIYF.